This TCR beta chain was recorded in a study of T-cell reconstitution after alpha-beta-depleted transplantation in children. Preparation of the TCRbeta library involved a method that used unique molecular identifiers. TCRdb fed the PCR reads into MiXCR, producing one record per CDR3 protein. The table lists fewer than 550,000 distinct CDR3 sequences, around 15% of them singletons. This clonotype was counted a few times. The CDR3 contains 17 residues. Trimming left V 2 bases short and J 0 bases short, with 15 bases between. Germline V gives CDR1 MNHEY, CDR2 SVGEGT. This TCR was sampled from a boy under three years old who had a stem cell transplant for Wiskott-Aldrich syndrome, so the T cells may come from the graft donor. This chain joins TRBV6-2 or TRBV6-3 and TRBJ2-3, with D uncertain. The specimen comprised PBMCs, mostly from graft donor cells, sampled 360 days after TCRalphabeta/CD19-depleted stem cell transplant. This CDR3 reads CASSYPPRVLSTDTQYF. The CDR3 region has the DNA TGTGCCAGCAGTTACCCCCCCCGGGTTCTTAGCACAGATACGCAGTATTTT.